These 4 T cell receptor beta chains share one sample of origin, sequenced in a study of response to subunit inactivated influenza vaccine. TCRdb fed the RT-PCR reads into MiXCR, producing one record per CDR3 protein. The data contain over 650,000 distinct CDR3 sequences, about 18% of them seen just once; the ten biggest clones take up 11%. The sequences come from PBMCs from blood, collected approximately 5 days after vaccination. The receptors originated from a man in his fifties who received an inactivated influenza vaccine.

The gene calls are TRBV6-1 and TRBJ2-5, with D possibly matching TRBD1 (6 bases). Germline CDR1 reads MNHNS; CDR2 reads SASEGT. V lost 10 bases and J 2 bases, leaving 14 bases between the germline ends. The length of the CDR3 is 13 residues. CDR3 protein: CATRLDSQETQYF. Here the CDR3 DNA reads TGTGCCACCAGGCTGGACAGTCAAGAGACCCAGTACTTC.

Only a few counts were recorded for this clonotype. CDR3 region: CAISETGPPNTGELFF. DNA of the CDR3: TGTGCCATCAGCGAGACAGGACCGCCGAACACCGGGGAGCTGTTTTTT. The gene calls are TRBV10-3 and TRBJ2-2; possible D gene TRBD1, 6 bases. CDR3 length equals 16 residues. V was cut by 6 bases and J by 0 bases, with 14 bases left in between. Germline values: CDR1 ENHRY, CDR2 SYGVKD.

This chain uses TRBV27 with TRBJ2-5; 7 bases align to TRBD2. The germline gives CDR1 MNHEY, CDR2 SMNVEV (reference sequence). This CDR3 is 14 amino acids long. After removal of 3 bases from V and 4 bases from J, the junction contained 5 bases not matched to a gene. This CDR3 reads CASSLRRTRETQYF. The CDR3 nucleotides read TGTGCCAGCAGTTTGCGCCGGACTAGAGAGACCCAGTACTTC.

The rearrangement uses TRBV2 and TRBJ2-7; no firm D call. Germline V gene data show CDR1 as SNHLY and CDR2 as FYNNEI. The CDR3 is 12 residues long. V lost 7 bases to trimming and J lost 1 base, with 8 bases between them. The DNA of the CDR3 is TGTGCCAGCAAGGGCGAGTCCTACGAGCAGTACTTC. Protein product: CASKGESYEQYF.